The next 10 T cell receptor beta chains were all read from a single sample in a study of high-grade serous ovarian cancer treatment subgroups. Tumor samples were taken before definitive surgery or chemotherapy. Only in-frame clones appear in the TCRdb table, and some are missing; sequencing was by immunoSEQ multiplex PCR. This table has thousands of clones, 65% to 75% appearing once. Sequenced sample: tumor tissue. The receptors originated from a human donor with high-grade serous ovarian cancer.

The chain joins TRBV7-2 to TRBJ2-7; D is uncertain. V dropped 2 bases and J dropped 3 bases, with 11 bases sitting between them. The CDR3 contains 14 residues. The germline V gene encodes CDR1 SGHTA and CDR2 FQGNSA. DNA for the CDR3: TGTGCCAGCAGCTTACATGCCGAATACTACGAGCAGTACTTC. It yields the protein CASSLHAEYYEQYF.

The CDR3 loop reads CASSEHTLAGGRADTQYF. CDR3 nucleotide sequence: TGTGCCAGCAGCGAACACACGCTAGCGGGAGGAAGGGCAGATACGCAGTATTTT. The V and J genes are TRBV7-2 and TRBJ2-3; 11 bases agree with TRBD2. The V gene's germline CDR1 is SGHTA and CDR2 FQGNSA. The CDR3 is 18 residues long. V lost 5 bases, J lost 4 bases, and 14 bases stayed unmatched.

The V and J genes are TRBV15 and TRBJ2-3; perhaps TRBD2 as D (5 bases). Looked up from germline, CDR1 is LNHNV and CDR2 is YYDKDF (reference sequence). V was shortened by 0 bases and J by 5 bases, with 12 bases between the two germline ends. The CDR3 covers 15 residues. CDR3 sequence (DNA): TGTGCCACCAGCAGAGATCCGGGGAAGGGAGATACGCAGTATTTT. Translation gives CATSRDPGKGDTQYF.

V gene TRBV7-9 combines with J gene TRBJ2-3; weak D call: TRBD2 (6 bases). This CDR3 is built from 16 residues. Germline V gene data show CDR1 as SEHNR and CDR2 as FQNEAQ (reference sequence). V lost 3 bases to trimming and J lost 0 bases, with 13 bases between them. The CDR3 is CASSLGLALSTDTQYF. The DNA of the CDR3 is TGTGCCAGCAGCTTGGGCCTAGCGTTAAGCACAGATACGCAGTATTTT.

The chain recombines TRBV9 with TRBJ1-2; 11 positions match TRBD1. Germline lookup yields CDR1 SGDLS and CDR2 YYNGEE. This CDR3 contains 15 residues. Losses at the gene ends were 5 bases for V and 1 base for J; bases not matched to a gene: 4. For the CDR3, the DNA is TGTGCCAGCAGGCCGGGACAGGGGGATAACTATGGCTACACCTTC. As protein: CASRPGQGDNYGYTF. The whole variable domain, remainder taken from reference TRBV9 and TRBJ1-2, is DSGVTQTPKHLITATGQRVTLRCSPRSGDLSVYWYQQSLDQGLQFLIQYYNGEERAKGNILERFSAQQFPDLHSELNLSSLELGDSALYFCASRPGQGDNYGYTFGSGTRLTVV.

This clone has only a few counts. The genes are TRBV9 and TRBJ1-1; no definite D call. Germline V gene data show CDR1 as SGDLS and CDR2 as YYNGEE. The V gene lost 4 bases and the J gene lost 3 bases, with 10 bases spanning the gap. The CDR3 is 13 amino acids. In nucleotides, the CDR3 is TGTGCCAGCAGCCCTCGAATGGACACTGAAGCTTTCTTT. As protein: CASSPRMDTEAFF.

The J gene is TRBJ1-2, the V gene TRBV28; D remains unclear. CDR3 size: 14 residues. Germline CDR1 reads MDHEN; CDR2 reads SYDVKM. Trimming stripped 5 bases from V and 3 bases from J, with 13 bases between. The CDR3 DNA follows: TGTGCCAGCAGTACCCCGACACTCTACTATGGCTACACCTTC. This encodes CASSTPTLYYGYTF.

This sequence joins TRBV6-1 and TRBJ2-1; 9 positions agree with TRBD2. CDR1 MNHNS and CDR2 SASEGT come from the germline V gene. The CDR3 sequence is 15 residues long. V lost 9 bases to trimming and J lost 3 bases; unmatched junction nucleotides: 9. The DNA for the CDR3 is TGTGCCAGTATAGCGGGAGAGGCGGGCTACAATGAGCAGTTCTTC. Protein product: CASIAGEAGYNEQFF.

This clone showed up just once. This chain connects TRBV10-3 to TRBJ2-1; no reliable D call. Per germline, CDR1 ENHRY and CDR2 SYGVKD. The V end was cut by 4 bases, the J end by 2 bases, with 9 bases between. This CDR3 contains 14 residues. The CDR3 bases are TGTGCCATCAGTGGAGCCGGCCCCTACAATGAGCAGTTCTTC. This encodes CAISGAGPYNEQFF.

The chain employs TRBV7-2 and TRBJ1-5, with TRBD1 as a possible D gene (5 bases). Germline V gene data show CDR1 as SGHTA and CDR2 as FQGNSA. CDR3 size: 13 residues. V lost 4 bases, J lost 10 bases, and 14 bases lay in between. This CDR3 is CASSSTSGTPQHF. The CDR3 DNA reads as TGTGCCAGCAGCTCTACCTCAGGGACTCCCCAGCATTTT.